This paragraph covers one TCR beta chain sequence. Its antigen is not known. This sample was taken from a study of neoadjuvant anti-PD-1 for oral cavity cancer. Study at large: Before surgery, most patients got three to four biweekly 3 mg/kg nivolumab doses.

This sample's time point: after neoadjuvant nivolumab, at surgical resection. Stage II-IVA oral cavity squamous cell carcinoma was new and untreated by systemic or radiation therapy. Analysis of PBMCs was direct, with no culture step. Generated by immunoSEQ multiplex PCR, the TCRdb table keeps only in-frame clones and is missing some. This table has about 32,000 clones, around four fifths appearing once. Findings and caveats of the study: PBMC Gini-index clonality exceeded responders' in non-responders post-nivolumab.

The TCR sequence derives from a person aged 40 to 85 with oral cavity squamous cell carcinoma. The source was PBMCs, collected after nivolumab (anti-PD-1) treatment.

The DNA of the CDR3 is TGTGCCAGCAGCTTAGACCTTGACCCCCCCTACGAGCAGTACTTC. It encodes CASSLDLDPPYEQYF. The V call is TRBV7-9, the J call TRBJ2-7; D call uncertain. The CDR3 has 15 amino acids. The germline V gene has CDR1 SEHNR and CDR2 FQNEAQ (reference sequence). V was pared by 1 base and J by 2 bases, with 12 bases between.